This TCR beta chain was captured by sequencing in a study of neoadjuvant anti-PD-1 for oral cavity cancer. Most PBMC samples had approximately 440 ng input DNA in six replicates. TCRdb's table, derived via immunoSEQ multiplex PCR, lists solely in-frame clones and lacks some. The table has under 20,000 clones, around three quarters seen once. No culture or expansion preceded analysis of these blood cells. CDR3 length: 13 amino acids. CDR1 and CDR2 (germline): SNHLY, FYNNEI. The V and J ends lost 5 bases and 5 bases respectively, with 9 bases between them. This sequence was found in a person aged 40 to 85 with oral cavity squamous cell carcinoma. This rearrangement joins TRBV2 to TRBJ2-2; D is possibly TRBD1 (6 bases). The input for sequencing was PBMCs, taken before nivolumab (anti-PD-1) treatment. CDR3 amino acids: CASSRTVTGELFF. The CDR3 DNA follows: TGTGCCAGCAGTAGGACAGTAACCGGGGAGCTGTTTTTT.